The 8 T cell receptor beta chains given below trace back to one sample, sequenced in a study of TIL therapy for anti-PD-1-resistant metastatic lung cancer. The time point: pre-treatment sample, taken before nivolumab and TIL therapy. The immunoSEQ assay was v3. TCRdb's table, derived via immunoSEQ multiplex PCR, lists solely in-frame clones and lacks some. The repertoire holds around 55,000 clones, about 81% seen once, with about 2.8% in the top ten. This sample comprised blood, obtained at baseline. The receptors come from a person between 25 and 80 years old with non-small cell lung cancer.

This chain uses TRBV5-5 with TRBJ2-5; D is unclear. Trimming removed 6 bases at V and 1 base at J, with 16 bases between. This CDR3 is 15 amino acids long. The germline V gene encodes CDR1 SGHKS and CDR2 YYEKEE (reference sequence). CDR3 in DNA: TGTGCCAGCACCTTATCCCCGGTCCTCCAAGAGACCCAGTACTTC. This encodes CASTLSPVLQETQYF.

This chain uses TRBV28 with TRBJ2-7; possibly TRBD1 for D (5 bases). V was pared by 3 bases and J by 6 bases, with 15 bases between. The CDR3 is 14 residues long. Germline V gene lookup returns CDR1 MDHEN and CDR2 SYDVKM. The CDR3 region is CASSLSAAQGEQYF. For the CDR3, the DNA is TGTGCCAGCAGTTTGTCCGCGGCGCAGGGCGAGCAGTACTTC.

V usage is TRBV21-1 and J usage is TRBJ2-5; the D call TRBD2 from the table was never checked on the DNA. TRBV21-1 is a known pseudogene. There are 16 residues in the CDR3. The CDR3 region has the DNA TGTGCCAGCAGCAAAGGACTAGCGGGAGGGCAAGAGACCCAGTACTTC. Translating it yields CASSKGLAGGQETQYF.

The chain recombines TRBV28 with TRBJ2-5, with D possibly matching TRBD2 (6 bases). This CDR3 is built from 14 residues. V was cut by 6 bases and J by 7 bases, with 18 bases left in between. CDR1 and CDR2 (germline): MDHEN, SYDVKM. The CDR3 nucleotides are TGTGCCAGCAGAACTCGGGGGTCCCGGGTGACCCAGTACTTC. Its protein product is CASRTRGSRVTQYF.

The V call is TRBV28, the J call TRBJ2-5; D gene unclear. This CDR3 spans 11 amino acids. V was pared by 1 base and J by 4 bases, with 1 base between. Germline CDR1 is MDHEN and CDR2 is SYDVKM. CDR3 coding DNA: TGTGCCAGCAGTTTATTAGAGACCCAGTACTTC. It is translated as CASSLLETQYF.

This chain links TRBV6-2 or TRBV6-3 with TRBJ2-7, with TRBD2 matching 11 bases. The CDR3 extends over 16 amino acids. V lost 0 bases, J lost 4 bases, and 5 bases stayed unmatched. The germline V gene has CDR1 MNHEY and CDR2 SVGEGT. CDR3 in amino acids: CASSYSTSGITYEQYF. CDR3 nucleotide sequence: TGTGCCAGCAGTTACTCGACTAGCGGGATTACTTACGAGCAGTACTTC.

The chain recombines TRBV18 with TRBJ1-1; D gene uncertain. Germline assignment: CDR1 KGHSH and CDR2 LQKENI. Trimming cost V 0 bases and J 1 base, with 15 bases left between them. This CDR3 has 17 residues. In nucleotides, the CDR3 is TGTGCCAGCTCACCACCGGATCTGAACACGACGAACACTGAAGCTTTCTTT. Translation gives CASSPPDLNTTNTEAFF. Full variable domain (rest looked up from reference TRBV18 and TRBJ1-1): NAGVMQNPRHLVRRRGQEARLRCSPMKGHSHVYWYRQLPEEGLKFMVYLQKENIIDESGMPKERFSAEFPKEGPSILRIQQVVRGDSAAYFCASSPPDLNTTNTEAFFGQGTRLTVV.

This rearrangement joins TRBV9 to TRBJ2-1; 10 positions match TRBD1. V shed 4 bases, J shed 8 bases, and the junction held 12 bases outside the gene matches. Germline assignment: CDR1 SGDLS and CDR2 YYNGEE. The CDR3 consists of 16 residues. The DNA of the CDR3 is TGTGCCAGCAGCCCAGAGGGACAGGGGCCTCTGGATGAGCAGTTCTTC. Residues: CASSPEGQGPLDEQFF.